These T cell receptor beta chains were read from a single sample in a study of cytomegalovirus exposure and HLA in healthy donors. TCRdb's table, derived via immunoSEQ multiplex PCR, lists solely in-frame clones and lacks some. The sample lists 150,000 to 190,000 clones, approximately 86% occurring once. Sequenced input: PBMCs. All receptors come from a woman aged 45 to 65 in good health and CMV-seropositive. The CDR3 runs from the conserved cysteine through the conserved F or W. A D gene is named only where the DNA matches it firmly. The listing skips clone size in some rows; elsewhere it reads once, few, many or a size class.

cdr3_aa: CASSYSKHGNTIYF; cdr3_nt: TGTGCCAGCAGTTACTCGAAACATGGAAACACCATATATTTT; j_call: TRBJ1-3; v_call: TRBV6-6; d_call: NA; clone_size: few
cdr3_aa: CASSGTANTEAFF; cdr3_nt: TGTGCCAGTAGCGGGACAGCGAACACTGAAGCTTTCTTT; j_call: TRBJ1-1; v_call: TRBV19; d_call: TRBD1; clone_size: once
cdr3_aa: CAWSPSSVHQHF; cdr3_nt: TGTGCCTGGAGTCCATCGAGTGTGCACCAGCATTTT; j_call: TRBJ1-5; v_call: TRBV30; d_call: NA; clone_size: NA
cdr3_aa: CASSRNPKGSGEKLFF; cdr3_nt: TGCGCCAGCAGCCGGAACCCAAAGGGGTCGGGTGAAAAACTGTTTTTT; j_call: TRBJ1-4; v_call: TRBV4-3; d_call: NA; clone_size: NA
cdr3_aa: CSVDRGGEQFF; cdr3_nt: TGCAGCGTTGACCGAGGGGGTGAGCAGTTCTTC; j_call: TRBJ2-1; v_call: TRBV29-1; d_call: NA; clone_size: NA
cdr3_aa: CASSSPGGRNTIYF; cdr3_nt: TGTGCCAGCAGTTCCCCAGGGGGCAGAAACACCATATATTTT; j_call: TRBJ1-3; v_call: TRBV6-5; d_call: TRBD1; clone_size: NA
cdr3_aa: CASRMDSNSPLHF; cdr3_nt: TGCGCCAGCAGGATGGACAGCAATTCACCCCTCCACTTT; j_call: TRBJ1-6; v_call: TRBV10-1; d_call: NA; clone_size: NA
cdr3_aa: CASSLGTGNYGYTF; cdr3_nt: TGTGCCAGCAGCTTAGGTACCGGGAACTATGGCTACACCTTC; j_call: TRBJ1-2; v_call: TRBV7-9; d_call: NA; clone_size: NA
cdr3_aa: CASSLVAQGADYGYTF; cdr3_nt: TGTGCCAGCAGCTTAGTAGCACAGGGGGCCGACTATGGCTACACCTTC; j_call: TRBJ1-2; v_call: TRBV7-9; d_call: TRBD1; clone_size: NA
cdr3_aa: CASSQEIAPGQGANPYNSPLHF; cdr3_nt: TGCGCCAGCAGCCAAGAGATAGCACCGGGACAGGGGGCGAACCCCTATAATTCGCCCCTCCACTTT; j_call: TRBJ1-6; v_call: TRBV4-3; d_call: TRBD1; clone_size: NA
cdr3_aa: CASSRQGGDTQYF; cdr3_nt: TGTGCCAGCAGTAGACAGGGAGGAGATACGCAGTATTTT; j_call: TRBJ2-3; v_call: TRBV6-5; d_call: NA; clone_size: few
cdr3_aa: CASSTRQVSNTEAFF; cdr3_nt: TGTGCCAGCAGCACCCGACAGGTGTCGAACACTGAAGCTTTCTTT; j_call: TRBJ1-1; v_call: TRBV7-2; d_call: NA; clone_size: few
cdr3_aa: CASSLLRAHRDTSSYEQYF; cdr3_nt: TGTGCCAGCAGCCTCCTTAGGGCTCACCGGGACACAAGCTCCTACGAGCAGTACTTC; j_call: TRBJ2-7; v_call: TRBV4-2; d_call: NA; clone_size: NA
cdr3_aa: CSVEASTDMQYF; cdr3_nt: TGCAGCGTTGAAGCCAGCACAGATATGCAGTATTTT; j_call: TRBJ2-3; v_call: TRBV29-1; d_call: NA; clone_size: NA
cdr3_aa: CASSQQGVVTEAFF; cdr3_nt: TGCGCCAGCAGCCAACAGGGGGTGGTCACTGAAGCTTTCTTT; j_call: TRBJ1-1; v_call: TRBV4-3; d_call: TRBD1; clone_size: NA
cdr3_aa: CASSLRTGRGYGYTF; cdr3_nt: TGTGCCAGCAGTCTTCGGACAGGCAGGGGCTATGGCTACACCTTC; j_call: TRBJ1-2; v_call: TRBV27; d_call: TRBD1; clone_size: NA
cdr3_aa: CSVEDRYGYTF; cdr3_nt: TGCAGCGTTGAAGATCGGTACGGCTACACCTTC; j_call: TRBJ1-2; v_call: TRBV29-1; d_call: NA; clone_size: NA
cdr3_aa: CASSEKRGDSLYNEQFF; cdr3_nt: TGTGCCAGCAGTGAAAAGCGGGGGGATAGCTTGTACAATGAGCAGTTCTTC; j_call: TRBJ2-1; v_call: TRBV6-1; d_call: TRBD2; clone_size: NA
cdr3_aa: CASSLGPSNEQFF; cdr3_nt: TGTGCCAGCAGCTTAGGGCCCAGTAATGAGCAGTTCTTC; j_call: TRBJ2-1; v_call: TRBV7-2; d_call: NA; clone_size: NA
cdr3_aa: CASSEQGSGGYTF; cdr3_nt: TGTGCCAGCAGTGAACAGGGATCTGGAGGCTACACCTTC; j_call: TRBJ1-2; v_call: TRBV6-1; d_call: NA; clone_size: NA
cdr3_aa: CASSEARQGSVF; cdr3_nt: TGTGCCAGCAGTGAGGCAAGACAGGGCTCAGTTTTT; j_call: TRBJ2-2; v_call: TRBV2; d_call: TRBD1; clone_size: NA
cdr3_aa: CASSNTDTQYF; cdr3_nt: TGTGCCAGCAGTAACACAGATACGCAGTATTTT; j_call: TRBJ2-3; v_call: TRBV7-9; d_call: NA; clone_size: few
cdr3_aa: CASSTGNQPQHF; cdr3_nt: TGTGCCTCCTCGACAGGGAATCAGCCCCAGCATTTT; j_call: TRBJ1-5; v_call: TRBV30; d_call: TRBD1; clone_size: NA
cdr3_aa: CASSLQGSINTGELFF; cdr3_nt: TGTGCCAGCAGCTTACAGGGGTCGATAAACACCGGGGAGCTGTTTTTT; j_call: TRBJ2-2; v_call: TRBV13; d_call: NA; clone_size: NA
cdr3_aa: CASSLSGGAYEQFF; cdr3_nt: TGTGCCAGCAGCTTAAGCGGGGGGGCCTATGAGCAGTTCTTC; j_call: TRBJ2-1; v_call: TRBV7-2; d_call: TRBD2; clone_size: few